This is a list of T cell receptor beta chains from one sample in a study of CD8+ T cells in alopecia areata. TCRdb keeps only in-frame clones here, not all; method: immunoSEQ multiplex PCR. The table shows around 98,000 clones, with nearly 45% occurring only once. The source material was CD4+ T cells sorted from blood. The receptors were gathered from a human donor with alopecia areata. The CDR3 runs from the conserved cysteine through the conserved F or W. The order of the fields is V gene, J gene, CDR3 protein.

TRBV9	TRBJ1-2	CASSADSIGYTF
TRBV18	TRBJ2-7	CASSPLGLPREQYF
TRBV2	TRBJ1-1	CASAEYGQFTEAFF
TRBV29-1	TRBJ2-1	CSERTGSHYEQFF
TRBV14	TRBJ2-7	CASRRLGSSYEQYF
TRBV29-1	TRBJ2-1	CSVEDGTGADEQFF
TRBV10-3	TRBJ2-5	CATIGGAQETQYF
TRBV30	TRBJ2-7	CACLAGFPYEQYF
TRBV5-1	TRBJ2-2	CASSYFQGSTGELFF
TRBV29-1	TRBJ1-2	CSSGGRASGGYTF
TRBV30	TRBJ1-1	CAWSGVTEAFF
TRBV29-1	TRBJ2-3	CSVARGRGTDTQYF
TRBV30	TRBJ1-2	CAWSLTGTGNGYTF
TRBV19	TRBJ2-2	CASRGQLHTGELFF
TRBV29-1	TRBJ2-3	CSVEGLDRVGTDTQYF
TRBV28	TRBJ1-2	CASMTGKYGYTF
TRBV29-1	TRBJ2-1	CSVSFLAGGNNEQFF
TRBV4-3	TRBJ1-4	CASSQDLRKDEKLFF
TRBV7-2	TRBJ2-1	CASSLAASDREQFF
TRBV4-2	TRBJ2-7	CASSQVGAVSSYEQYF
TRBV6-6	TRBJ2-2	CASSSQVYGELFF
TRBV30	TRBJ1-1	CAWSQQGDRGAFF
TRBV29-1	TRBJ2-2	CSAVVSGNTGELFF
TRBV30	TRBJ1-1	CAWSGQGGLNTEAFF
TRBV29-1	TRBJ2-7	CSVLQVSNEQYF
TRBV29-1	TRBJ1-1	CSVQILNTEAFF
TRBV7-2	TRBJ2-2	CASSLAAGGGELFF
TRBV4-1	TRBJ2-1	CASSQERTSGPYNEQFF
TRBV4-1	TRBJ2-3	CASSQDHPTDTQYF
TRBV4-1	TRBJ2-5	CASSHPSRGVWSQYF
TRBV7-9	TRBJ1-2	CASSTVQGANYGYTF
TRBV30	TRBJ2-5	CAWGRDPEGETQYF
TRBV25-1	TRBJ1-6	CASSDWTLALLRF
TRBV29-1	TRBJ2-7	CSVEVRQLQYF
TRBV11-1	TRBJ2-7	CASSLGGTGGSEQYF
TRBV29-1	TRBJ1-1	CGGTEAFF
TRBV12-5	TRBJ2-6	CARGVAGANVLTF
TRBV29-1	TRBJ2-1	CSVLASLNEQFF
TRBV19	TRBJ2-2	CASMRGTYSGLNTGELFF
TRBV29-1	TRBJ2-7	CSATTSGSLHEQYF
TRBV23-1	TRBJ2-2	CASCRTSQPNTGELFF
TRBV5-1	TRBJ1-2	CASSLRYGYTF
TRBV6-5	TRBJ2-7	CASSYSGTYPYEQYF
TRBV7-2	TRBJ2-2	CASSLVANTGELFF
TRBV28	TRBJ2-4	CASSTGGGERHIQYF
TRBV29-1	TRBJ2-4	CSVEVQGGNIQYF
TRBV29-1	TRBJ2-3	CRGTDTQYF
TRBV28	TRBJ2-1	CAGGSGGAGDNEQFF
TRBV29-1	TRBJ2-7	CSVRQGAYEQYF
TRBV30	TRBJ1-1	CAWVGTGNTEAFF
TRBV6-1	TRBJ2-2	CASSDRDRGISGELFF